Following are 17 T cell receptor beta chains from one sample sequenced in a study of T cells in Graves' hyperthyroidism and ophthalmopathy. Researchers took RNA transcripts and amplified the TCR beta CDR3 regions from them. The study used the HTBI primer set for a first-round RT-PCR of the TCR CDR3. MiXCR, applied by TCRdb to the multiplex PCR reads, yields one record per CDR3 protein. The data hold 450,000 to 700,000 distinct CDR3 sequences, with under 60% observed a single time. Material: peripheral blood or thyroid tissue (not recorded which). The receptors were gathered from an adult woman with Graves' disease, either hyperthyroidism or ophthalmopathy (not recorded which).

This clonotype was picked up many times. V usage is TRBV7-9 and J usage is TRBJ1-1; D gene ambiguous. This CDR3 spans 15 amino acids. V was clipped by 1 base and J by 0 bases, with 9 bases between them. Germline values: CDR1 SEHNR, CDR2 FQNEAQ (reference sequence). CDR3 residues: CASSLGVKMNTEAFF. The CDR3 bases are TGTGCCAGCAGCTTAGGAGTCAAGATGAACACTGAAGCTTTCTTT.

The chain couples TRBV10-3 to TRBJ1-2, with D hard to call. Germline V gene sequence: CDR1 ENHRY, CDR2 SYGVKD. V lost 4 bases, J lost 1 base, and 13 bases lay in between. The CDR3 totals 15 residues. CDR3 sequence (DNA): TGTGCCATCAGTGCCACCGGGCACCTTAACTATGGCTACACCTTC. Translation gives CAISATGHLNYGYTF.

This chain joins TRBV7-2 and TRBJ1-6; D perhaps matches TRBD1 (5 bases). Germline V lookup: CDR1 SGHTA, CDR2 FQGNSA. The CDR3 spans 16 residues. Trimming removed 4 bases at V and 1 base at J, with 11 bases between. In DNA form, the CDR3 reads TGTGCCAGCAGCTCCTTTCGGGGGTCCTATAATTCACCCCTCCACTTT. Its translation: CASSSFRGSYNSPLHF.

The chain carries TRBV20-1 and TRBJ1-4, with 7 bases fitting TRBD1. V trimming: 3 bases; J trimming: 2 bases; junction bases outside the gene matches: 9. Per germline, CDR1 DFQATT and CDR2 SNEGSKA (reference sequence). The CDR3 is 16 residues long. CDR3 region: CSARAPTGNTNEKLFF. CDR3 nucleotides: TGCAGTGCTAGGGCACCGACAGGGAACACTAATGAAAAACTGTTTTTT.

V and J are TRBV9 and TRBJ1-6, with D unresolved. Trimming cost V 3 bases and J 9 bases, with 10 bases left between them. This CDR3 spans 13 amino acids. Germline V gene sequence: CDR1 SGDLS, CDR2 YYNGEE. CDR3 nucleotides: TGTGCCAGCAGCGCGGGGTGGGGTTCACCCCTCCACTTT. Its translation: CASSAGWGSPLHF.

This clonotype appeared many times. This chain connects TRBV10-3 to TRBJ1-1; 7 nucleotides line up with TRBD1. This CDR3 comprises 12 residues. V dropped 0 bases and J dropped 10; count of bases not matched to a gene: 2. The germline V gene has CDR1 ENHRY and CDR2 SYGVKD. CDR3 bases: TGTGCCATCAGTGAGTCAAGGGACAGAGCTTTCTTT. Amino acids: CAISESRDRAFF.

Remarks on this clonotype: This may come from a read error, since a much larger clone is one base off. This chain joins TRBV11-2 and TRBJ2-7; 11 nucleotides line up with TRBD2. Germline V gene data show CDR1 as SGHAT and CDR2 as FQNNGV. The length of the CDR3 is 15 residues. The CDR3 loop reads CSSGSVAGGPYEQYF. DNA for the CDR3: TGTTCTAGTGGTTCCGTAGCGGGAGGGCCCTACGAGCAGTACTTC.

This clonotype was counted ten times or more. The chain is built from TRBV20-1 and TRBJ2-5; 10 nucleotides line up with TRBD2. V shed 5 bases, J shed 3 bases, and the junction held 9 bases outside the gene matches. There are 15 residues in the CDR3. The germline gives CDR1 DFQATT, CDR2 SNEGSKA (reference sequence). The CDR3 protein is CSAFSAAGGKETQYF. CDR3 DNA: TGCAGTGCTTTCTCGGCAGCGGGAGGGAAAGAGACCCAGTACTTC.

This CDR3 is CASSPMGETQYF. The CDR3 nucleotides are TGTGCCAGCAGTCCGATGGGGGAGACCCAGTACTTC. V usage is TRBV12-3 or TRBV12-4 and J usage is TRBJ2-5; D not resolved. The CDR3 loop spans 12 amino acids. Trimming cost V 5 bases and J 5 bases, with 9 bases left between them.

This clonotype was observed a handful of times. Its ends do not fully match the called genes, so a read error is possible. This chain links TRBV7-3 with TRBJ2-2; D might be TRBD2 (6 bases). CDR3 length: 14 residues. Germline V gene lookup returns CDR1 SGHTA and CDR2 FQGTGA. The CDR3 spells CASSPGPGAGELFF. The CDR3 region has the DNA TGCGCCAGCAGCCCGGGACCGGGGGCCGGGGAGCTGTTTTTT.

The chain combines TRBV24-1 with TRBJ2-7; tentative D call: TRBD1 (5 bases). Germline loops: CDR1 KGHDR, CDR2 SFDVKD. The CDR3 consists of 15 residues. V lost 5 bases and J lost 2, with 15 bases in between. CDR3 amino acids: CATSARVDSPYEQYF. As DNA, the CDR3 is TGTGCCACCAGTGCTAGAGTAGACAGTCCCTACGAGCAGTACTTC.

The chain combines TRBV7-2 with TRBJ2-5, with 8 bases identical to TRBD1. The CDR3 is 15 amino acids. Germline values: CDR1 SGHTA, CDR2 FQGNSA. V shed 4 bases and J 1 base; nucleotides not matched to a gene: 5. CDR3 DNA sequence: TGTGCCAGCAGCTACCCGGACAGGGCCCAAGAGACCCAGTACTTC. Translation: CASSYPDRAQETQYF.

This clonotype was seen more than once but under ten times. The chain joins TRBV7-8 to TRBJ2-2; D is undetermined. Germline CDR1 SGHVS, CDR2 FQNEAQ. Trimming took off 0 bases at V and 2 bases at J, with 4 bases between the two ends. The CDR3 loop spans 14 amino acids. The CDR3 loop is CASSLALNTGELFF. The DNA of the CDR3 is TGTGCCAGCAGCTTAGCCCTAAACACCGGGGAGCTGTTTTTT.

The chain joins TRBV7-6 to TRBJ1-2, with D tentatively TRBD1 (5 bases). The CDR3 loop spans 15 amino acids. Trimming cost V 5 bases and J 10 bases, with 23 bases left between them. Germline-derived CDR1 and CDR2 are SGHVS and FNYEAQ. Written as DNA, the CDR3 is TGTGCCAGCAGCGAAGACCGCGCCTCCTGGGGGATCTACACCTTC. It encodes CASSEDRASWGIYTF.

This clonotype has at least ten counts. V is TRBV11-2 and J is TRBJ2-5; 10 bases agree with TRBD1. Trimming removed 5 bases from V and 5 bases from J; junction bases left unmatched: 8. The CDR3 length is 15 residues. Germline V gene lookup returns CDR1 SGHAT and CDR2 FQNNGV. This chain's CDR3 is CASSPTGGELETQYF. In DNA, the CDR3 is TGTGCCAGCAGCCCGACAGGGGGCGAATTGGAGACCCAGTACTTC.

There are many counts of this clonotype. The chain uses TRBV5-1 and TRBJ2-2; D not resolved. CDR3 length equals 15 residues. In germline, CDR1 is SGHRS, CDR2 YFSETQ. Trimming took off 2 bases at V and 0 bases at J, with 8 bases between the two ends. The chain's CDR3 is CASSFVGPNTGELFF. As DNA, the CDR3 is TGCGCCAGCAGCTTTGTAGGACCGAACACCGGGGAGCTGTTTTTT.

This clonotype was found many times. DNA for the CDR3: TGTGCCAGCAGGGAGGCAGCCTACGAGCAGTACTTC. The encoded protein is CASREAAYEQYF. This chain connects TRBV13 to TRBJ2-7, with D perhaps TRBD2 (5 bases). There are 12 residues in the CDR3. From germline, CDR1 is PRHDT and CDR2 FYEKMQ (reference sequence). The ends were cut back, 6 bases at V and 2 bases at J, with 8 bases in the middle.